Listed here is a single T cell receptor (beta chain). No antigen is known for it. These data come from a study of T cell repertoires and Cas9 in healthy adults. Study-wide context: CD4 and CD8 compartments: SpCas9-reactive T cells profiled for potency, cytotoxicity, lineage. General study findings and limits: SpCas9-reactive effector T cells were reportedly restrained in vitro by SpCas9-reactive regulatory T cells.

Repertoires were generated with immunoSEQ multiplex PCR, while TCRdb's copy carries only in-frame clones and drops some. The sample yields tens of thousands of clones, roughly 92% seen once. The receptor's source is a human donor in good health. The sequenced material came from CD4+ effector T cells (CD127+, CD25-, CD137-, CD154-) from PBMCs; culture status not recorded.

CDR3 sequence reads: CASSSLLRHGTDTQYF. CDR3 sequence (DNA): TGTGCCAGCAGCTCACTCTTGCGCCACGGCACAGATACGCAGTATTTT. This chain joins TRBV11-2 and TRBJ2-3; D not certain. V lost 4 bases to trimming and J lost 1 base, with 15 bases between them. Germline values: CDR1 SGHAT, CDR2 FQNNGV. The CDR3 has 16 residues.